This T cell receptor (beta chain) was found in a study of early T cells in non-severe SARS-CoV-2 infection. Looking at the study overall: It was bulk RNA from unsorted whole blood that was sequenced, and the chains were unpaired. Whole-study findings and limits: The VDJdb matching leaned toward anti-spike CD8 responses and overlooked private and CD4 specificities.

Individual cDNA molecules carried attached unique molecular identifiers. Each CDR3 protein is one row after TCRdb ran MiXCR on the 5' RACE reads. The sample comprises under 50,000 distinct CDR3 sequences, about 4.2% of which are singletons, and around 6% rests with the top ten. Trimming cost V 3 bases and J 5 bases; bases outside gene matches: 5. The CDR3 is 13 residues long. CDR1 is DFQATT and CDR2 is SNEGSKA in the germline V gene (reference sequence). This clonotype was seen at least ten times. What it recognizes is unknown. The rearrangement links TRBV20-1 to TRBJ2-5; 8 bases are a match to TRBD1. The TCR sequence derives from an adult who was a healthcare worker with PCR-confirmed SARS-CoV-2 infection or an uninfected control (not recorded which). Input material: whole blood. CDR3 in DNA: TGCAGTGCTAGGGACAGGGTATGGGAGACCCAGTACTTC. This codes for CSARDRVWETQYF.